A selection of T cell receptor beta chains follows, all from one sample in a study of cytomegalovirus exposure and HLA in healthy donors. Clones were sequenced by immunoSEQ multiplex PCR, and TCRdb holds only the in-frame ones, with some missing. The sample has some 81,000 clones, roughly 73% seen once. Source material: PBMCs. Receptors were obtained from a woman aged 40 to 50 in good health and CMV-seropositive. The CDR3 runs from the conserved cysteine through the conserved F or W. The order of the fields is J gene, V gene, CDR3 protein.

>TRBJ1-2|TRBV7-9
CASSLESGAPSSYGYTF
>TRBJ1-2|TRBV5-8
CASSLAPDTGYTF
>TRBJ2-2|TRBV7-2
CASSPRQDTGELFF
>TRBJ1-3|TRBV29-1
CSVVHGDSGNTIYF
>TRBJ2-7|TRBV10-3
CAISDIGMEASYEQYF
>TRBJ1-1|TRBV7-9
CASTPGQLTLNTEAFF
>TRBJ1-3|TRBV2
CASSYRQGATGNTIYF
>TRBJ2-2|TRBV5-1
CASSLGSLTGELFF
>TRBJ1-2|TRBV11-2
CASSLTGGDYGYTF
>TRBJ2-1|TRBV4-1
CASSQIDSPHEQFF
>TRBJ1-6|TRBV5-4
CASSLVGDSPPHF
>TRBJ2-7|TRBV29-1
CSVLVDSPHPYEQYF
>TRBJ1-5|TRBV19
CASILGQGSNQPQHF
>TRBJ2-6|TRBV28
CASRPREIRANVLTF
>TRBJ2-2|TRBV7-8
CASGGQGNTGELFF
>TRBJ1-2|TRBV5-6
CASSPTGTGGANYGYTF
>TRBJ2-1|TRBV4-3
CASSQDLWLAYDNEQFF
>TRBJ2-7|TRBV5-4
CASSLSGEYEQYF
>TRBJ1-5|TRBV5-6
CASSLSDQPQHF
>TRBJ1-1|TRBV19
CASSTSGGLDTEAFF
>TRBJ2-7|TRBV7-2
CASSLATRDSKYF
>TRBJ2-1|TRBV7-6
CASSTQTGGFAYNEQFF
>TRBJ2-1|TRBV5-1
CASSSNSGLRSNEQFF
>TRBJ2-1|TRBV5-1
CASSALSSGSYNEQFF
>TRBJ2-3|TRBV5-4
CASSLVTGGPSPTDTQYF
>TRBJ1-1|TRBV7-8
CASSFVEGNTEAFF
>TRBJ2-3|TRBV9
CASSSSGGNTDTQYF
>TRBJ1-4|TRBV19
CASRGQGNEKLFF
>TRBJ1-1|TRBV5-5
CASSSTRTGAGTEAFF
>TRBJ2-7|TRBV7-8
CASSQGLAGEYEQYF
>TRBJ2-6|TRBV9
CASSGGPAGQVTSGANVLTF
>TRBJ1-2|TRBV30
CALMGHGYTF
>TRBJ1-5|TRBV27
CASSGDRVVSQPQHF
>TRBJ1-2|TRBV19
CASSIVTLRGGYTF
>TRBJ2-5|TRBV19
CASSIRGTETQYF
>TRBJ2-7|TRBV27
CASSLTGRLEQYF
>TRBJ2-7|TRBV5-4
CASSLPPGQGDEQYF
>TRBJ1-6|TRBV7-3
CASSSTGLGSPLHF
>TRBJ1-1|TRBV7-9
CASSQDRGNEAFF
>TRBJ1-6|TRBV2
CASHLRGGEPLHF